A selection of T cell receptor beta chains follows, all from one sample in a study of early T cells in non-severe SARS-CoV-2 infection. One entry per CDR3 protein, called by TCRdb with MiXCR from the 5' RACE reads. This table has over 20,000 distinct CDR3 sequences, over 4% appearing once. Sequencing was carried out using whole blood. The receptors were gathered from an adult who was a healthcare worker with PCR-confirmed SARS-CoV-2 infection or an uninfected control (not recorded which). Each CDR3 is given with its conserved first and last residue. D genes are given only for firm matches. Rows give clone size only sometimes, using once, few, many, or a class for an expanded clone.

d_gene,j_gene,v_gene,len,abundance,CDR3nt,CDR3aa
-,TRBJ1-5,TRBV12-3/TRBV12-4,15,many,TGTGCCAGCAGGGTCGGGACTCATAGCAATCAGCCCCAGCATTTT,CASRVGTHSNQPQHF
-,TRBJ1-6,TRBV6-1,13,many,TGTGCCAGCAGTGACAGGAGTAATTCACCCCTCCACTTT,CASSDRSNSPLHF
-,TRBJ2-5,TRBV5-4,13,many,TGTGCCAGCAGAAGCCGGGTCCAAGAGACCCAGTACTTC,CASRSRVQETQYF
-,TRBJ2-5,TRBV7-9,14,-,TGTGCCAGCAGCCTTCCATGGGTCGGACAGACCCAGTACTTC,CASSLPWVGQTQYF
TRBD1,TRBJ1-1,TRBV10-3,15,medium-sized,TGTGCCATCAGTGAATCAAAGGGGGCGGGGACTGAAGCTTTCTTT,CAISESKGAGTEAFF
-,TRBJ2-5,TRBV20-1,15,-,TGCAGTGCTCCCCTTACCCGGGGATCCGAAGAGACCCAGTACTTC,CSAPLTRGSEETQYF
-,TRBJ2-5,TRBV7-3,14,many,TGTGCCAGCAGCCCTACTCGGTCCCGGGAGACCCAGTACTTC,CASSPTRSRETQYF
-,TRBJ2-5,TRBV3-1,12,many,TGTGCCAGCAGCCAAATCCTTTCCACCCAGTACTTC,CASSQILSTQYF
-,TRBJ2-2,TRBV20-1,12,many,TGCAGTGCTAGAAATCTTCCCGGGGAGCTGTTTTTT,CSARNLPGELFF
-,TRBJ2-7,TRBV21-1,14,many,TGTGCCAGCAGCAAAATATTTGTTGGATGCGAGCAGTACTTC,CASSKIFVGCEQYF
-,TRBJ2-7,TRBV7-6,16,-,TGTGCCAGCAGCCGTGGTACTGGAACAGGGAGCGCCGAGCAGTACTTC,CASSRGTGTGSAEQYF
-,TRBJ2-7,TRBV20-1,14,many,TGCAGTGCTAGTAACCCTGGTCAGGGCTACGAGCAGTACTTC,CSASNPGQGYEQYF
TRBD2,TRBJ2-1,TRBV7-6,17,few,TGTGCCAGCAGCCCCCGGACTAGCGGGAGTTCCCACAATGAGCAGTTCTTC,CASSPRTSGSSHNEQFF
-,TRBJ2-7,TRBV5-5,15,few,TGTGCCAGCAACACTGGGACGGCCATTCCCTACGAGCAGTACTTC,CASNTGTAIPYEQYF
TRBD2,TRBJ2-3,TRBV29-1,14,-,TGCAGCGCCCTAGGACTAGCGGGCACAGATACGCAGTATTTT,CSALGLAGTDTQYF
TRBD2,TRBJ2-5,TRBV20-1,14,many,TGCAGTGCTAGTTGGTCGGGAGGATCAGAGACCCAGTACTTC,CSASWSGGSETQYF
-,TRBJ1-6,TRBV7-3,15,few,TGTGCCAGCAGCTCCTGGGGGACGGGGAATTCACCCCTCCACTTT,CASSSWGTGNSPLHF
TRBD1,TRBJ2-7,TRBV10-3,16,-,TGTGCCATCAGTGAGAGAGGACAGGGTAGTGCGTACGAGCAGTACTTC,CAISERGQGSAYEQYF
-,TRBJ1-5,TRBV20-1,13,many,TGCAGTGCCACGGTTCAAGGGAATCAGCCCCAGCATTTT,CSATVQGNQPQHF
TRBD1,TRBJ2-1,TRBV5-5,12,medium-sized,TGTGCCAGCATCCAGGACAGGGGCCAGCAGTTCTTC,CASIQDRGQQFF
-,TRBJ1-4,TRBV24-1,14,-,TGTGCCACCAGCCACGGAGCAACTAATGAAAAACTGTTTTTT,CATSHGATNEKLFF
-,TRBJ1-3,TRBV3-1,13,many,TGTGCCAGCCAAGAAGGGGCTGGAAACACCATATATTTT,CASQEGAGNTIYF
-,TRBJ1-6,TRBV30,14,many,TGTGCCTGGAGAGCAAGCTCCTATAATTCACCCCTCCACTTT,CAWRASSYNSPLHF
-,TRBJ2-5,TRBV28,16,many,TGTGCCAGCACCAGACCGAATGAGGGACGCCAAGAGACCCAGTACTTC,CASTRPNEGRQETQYF
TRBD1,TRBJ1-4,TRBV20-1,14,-,TGCAGTGCTAGAGGGACAGGGGATAATGAAAAACTGTTTTTT,CSARGTGDNEKLFF
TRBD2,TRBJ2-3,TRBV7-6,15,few,TGTGCCAGCAGCTTAGTCGGGGGGGGCACAGATACGCAGTATTTT,CASSLVGGGTDTQYF
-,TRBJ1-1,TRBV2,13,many,TGTGCCAGCAGTGGCTGGGGGAACACTGAAGCTTTCTTT,CASSGWGNTEAFF
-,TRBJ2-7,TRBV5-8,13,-,TGTGCCAGCAACCCATACCGTATCTACGAGCAGTACTTC,CASNPYRIYEQYF
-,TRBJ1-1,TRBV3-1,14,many,TGTGCCAGCAGTTCTAATTTGGGGAACACTGAAGCTTTCTTT,CASSSNLGNTEAFF
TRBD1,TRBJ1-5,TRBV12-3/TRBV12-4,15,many,TGTGCCAGCAGGACTCGAGCTGACAGGGATCAGCCCCAGCATTTT,CASRTRADRDQPQHF
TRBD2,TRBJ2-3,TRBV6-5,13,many,TGTGCCAGCAGGAGAGCGGGAGGAGATACGCAGTATTTT,CASRRAGGDTQYF
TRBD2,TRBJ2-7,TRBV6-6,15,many,TGTGCCAGCACCGGGACTAGCGGGAGGGCTGGCGAGCAGTACTTC,CASTGTSGRAGEQYF
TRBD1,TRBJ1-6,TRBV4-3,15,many,TGCGCCAGCAGCCACGGACAGGGTAATAATTCACCCCTCCACTTT,CASSHGQGNNSPLHF
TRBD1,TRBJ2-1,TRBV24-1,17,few,TGTGCCACCAGTGATTTGCCTTCGTGGGACAGCAACAATGAGCAGTTCTTC,CATSDLPSWDSNNEQFF
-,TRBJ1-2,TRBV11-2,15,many,TGTGCCAGCAGCTTTGGGATTACTACTAACTATGGCTACACCTTC,CASSFGITTNYGYTF
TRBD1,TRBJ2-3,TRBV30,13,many,TGTGCCTGGAGCCCGGGACAGACAGATACGCAGTATTTT,CAWSPGQTDTQYF
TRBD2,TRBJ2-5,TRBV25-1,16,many,TGTGCCAGCAGTGAAGCATTAGCGGGGAGAGGTGAGACCCAGTACTTC,CASSEALAGRGETQYF
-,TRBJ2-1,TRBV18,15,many,TGTGCCAGCTCACCATTTGGACTGGAATACAATGAGCAGTTCTTC,CASSPFGLEYNEQFF
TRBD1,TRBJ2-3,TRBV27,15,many,TGTGCCAGCAGTAGACGGACAGGGAGCACAGATACGCAGTATTTT,CASSRRTGSTDTQYF
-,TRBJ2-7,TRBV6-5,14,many,TGTGCCAGCAGTTACTCTTCGGGCGGGAACGAGCAGTACTTC,CASSYSSGGNEQYF
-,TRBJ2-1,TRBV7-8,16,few,TGTGCCAGCAGCTTAGGAGGTCTAGCGCAATACAATGAGCAGTTCTTC,CASSLGGLAQYNEQFF
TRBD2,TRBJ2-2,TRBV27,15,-,TGTGCCAGCAGTTTTAAAGCGGGGGCCACCGGGGAGCTGTTTTTT,CASSFKAGATGELFF
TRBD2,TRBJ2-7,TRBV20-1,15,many,TGCAGTGCTAGGTTCCCTAGCGGCCCCTCCTACGAGCAGTACTTC,CSARFPSGPSYEQYF
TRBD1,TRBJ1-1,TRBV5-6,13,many,TGTGCCAGCAGCCTCGGACAGGCTCGTCAAGCTTTCTTT,CASSLGQARQAFF
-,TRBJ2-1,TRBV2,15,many,TGTGCCAGCATTTGGTCTGGTCATGGGTTGAATGAGCAGTTCTTC,CASIWSGHGLNEQFF
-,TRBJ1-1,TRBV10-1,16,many,TGCGCCAGCAGTGAGTCTATAAGGGGTCGGAACACTGAAGCTTTCTTT,CASSESIRGRNTEAFF
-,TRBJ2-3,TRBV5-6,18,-,TGTGCCAGCACCCCTGGCTGGACGGGACAAATTTTCACAGATACGCAGTATTTT,CASTPGWTGQIFTDTQYF